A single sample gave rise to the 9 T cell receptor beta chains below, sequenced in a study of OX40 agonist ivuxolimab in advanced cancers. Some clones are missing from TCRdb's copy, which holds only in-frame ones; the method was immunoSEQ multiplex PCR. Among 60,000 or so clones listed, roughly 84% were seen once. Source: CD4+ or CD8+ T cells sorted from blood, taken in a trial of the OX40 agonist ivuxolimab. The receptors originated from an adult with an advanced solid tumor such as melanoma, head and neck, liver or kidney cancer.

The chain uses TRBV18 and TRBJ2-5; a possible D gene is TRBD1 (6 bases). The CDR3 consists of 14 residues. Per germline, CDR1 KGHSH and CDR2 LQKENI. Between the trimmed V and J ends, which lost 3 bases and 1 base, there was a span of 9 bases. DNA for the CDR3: TGTGCCAGCTCACCCACAGGGTCCCAAGAGACCCAGTACTTC. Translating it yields CASSPTGSQETQYF. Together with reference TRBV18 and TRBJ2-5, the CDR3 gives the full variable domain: NAGVMQNPRHLVRRRGQEARLRCSPMKGHSHVYWYRQLPEEGLKFMVYLQKENIIDESGMPKERFSAEFPKEGPSILRIQQVVRGDSAAYFCASSPTGSQETQYFGPGTRLLVL.

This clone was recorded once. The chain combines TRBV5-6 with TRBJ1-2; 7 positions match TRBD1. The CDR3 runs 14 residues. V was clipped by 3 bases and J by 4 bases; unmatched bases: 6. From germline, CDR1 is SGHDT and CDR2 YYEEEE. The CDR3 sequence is CASSSATGLYGYTF. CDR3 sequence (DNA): TGTGCCAGCAGCTCAGCGACAGGGCTCTATGGCTACACCTTC.

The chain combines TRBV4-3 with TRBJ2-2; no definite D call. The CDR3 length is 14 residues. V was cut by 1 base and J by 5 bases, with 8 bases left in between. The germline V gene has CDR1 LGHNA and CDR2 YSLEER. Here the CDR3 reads CASSQAWGTGELFF. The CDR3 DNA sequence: TGCGCCAGCAGCCAAGCTTGGGGAACCGGGGAGCTGTTTTTT.

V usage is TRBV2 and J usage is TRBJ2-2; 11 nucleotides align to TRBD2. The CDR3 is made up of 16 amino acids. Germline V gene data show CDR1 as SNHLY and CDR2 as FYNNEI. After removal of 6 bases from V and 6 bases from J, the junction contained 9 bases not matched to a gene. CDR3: CASSLGLAARAGELFF. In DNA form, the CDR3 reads TGTGCCAGCAGCTTGGGACTAGCGGCCCGGGCCGGGGAGCTGTTTTTT.

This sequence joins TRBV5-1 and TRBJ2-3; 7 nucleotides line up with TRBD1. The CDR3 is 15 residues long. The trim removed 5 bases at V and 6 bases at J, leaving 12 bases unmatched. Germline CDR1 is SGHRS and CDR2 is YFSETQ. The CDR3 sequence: CASRGRGSGPDTQYF. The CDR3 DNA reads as TGCGCCAGCAGGGGCAGGGGGTCAGGGCCCGATACGCAGTATTTT.

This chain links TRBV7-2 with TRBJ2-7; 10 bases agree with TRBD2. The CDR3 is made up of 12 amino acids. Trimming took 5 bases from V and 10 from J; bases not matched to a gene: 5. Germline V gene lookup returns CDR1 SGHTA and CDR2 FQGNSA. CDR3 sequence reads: CASSTGTSAQYF. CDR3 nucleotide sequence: TGTGCCAGCAGCACCGGGACTAGCGCTCAGTACTTC.

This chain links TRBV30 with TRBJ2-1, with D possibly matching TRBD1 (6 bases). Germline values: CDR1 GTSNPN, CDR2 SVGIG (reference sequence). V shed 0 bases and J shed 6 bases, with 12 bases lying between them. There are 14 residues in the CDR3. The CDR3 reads CAWSVPRGGNEQFF. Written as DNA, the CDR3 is TGTGCCTGGAGTGTACCCAGGGGCGGCAATGAGCAGTTCTTC. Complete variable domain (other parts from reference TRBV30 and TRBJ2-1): SQTIHQWPATLVQPVGSPLSLECTVEGTSNPNLYWYRQAAGRGLQLLFYSVGIGQISSEVPQNLSASRPQDRQFILSSKKLLLSDSGFYLCAWSVPRGGNEQFFGPGTRLTVL.

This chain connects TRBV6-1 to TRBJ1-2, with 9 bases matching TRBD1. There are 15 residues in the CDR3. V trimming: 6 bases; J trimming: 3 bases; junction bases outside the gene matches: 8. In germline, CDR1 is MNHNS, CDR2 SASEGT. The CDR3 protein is CASRFTGGMDYGYTF. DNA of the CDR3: TGTGCCAGCAGATTTACAGGGGGCATGGACTATGGCTACACCTTC.

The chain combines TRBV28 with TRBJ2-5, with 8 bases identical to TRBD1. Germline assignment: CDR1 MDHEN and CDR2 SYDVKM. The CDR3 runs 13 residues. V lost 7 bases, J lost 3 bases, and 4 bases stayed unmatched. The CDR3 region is CASKGQAKETQYF. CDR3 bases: TGTGCCAGCAAGGGACAGGCGAAAGAGACCCAGTACTTC.